Presented here are 17 T cell receptor beta chains from one specimen sequenced in a study of cytomegalovirus exposure and HLA in healthy donors. PCR primers comprised 60 Vbeta and 13 Jbeta primers. Using immunoSEQ multiplex PCR, the repertoire was profiled, and TCRdb retains in-frame clones only, with some absent. The sample shows around 200,000 clones, 85% to 90% of them seen only once. Sequencing was carried out using PBMCs. The receptors shown here come from a woman aged 18-29 years in good health and CMV-seronegative.

V and J are TRBV7-9 and TRBJ2-5; D is uncertain. The CDR3 is made up of 12 amino acids. Trimming left V 7 bases short and J 3 bases short, with 9 bases between. The germline V gene encodes CDR1 SEHNR and CDR2 FQNEAQ (reference sequence). CDR3 region: CASTGQKETQYF. CDR3 in DNA: TGTGCCAGCACGGGTCAGAAAGAGACCCAGTACTTC.

The gene calls are TRBV5-1 and TRBJ2-2, with D unclear. Looked up from germline, CDR1 is SGHRS and CDR2 is YFSETQ. This CDR3 spans 12 amino acids. V was pared by 4 bases and J by 2 bases, with 3 bases between. The CDR3 is CASSPNTGELFF. In DNA form, the CDR3 reads TGCGCCAGCAGCCCAAACACCGGGGAGCTGTTTTTT.

V and J are TRBV21-1 and TRBJ1-2; the DNA was not compared with TRBD1, the D call given in the table. TRBV21-1 is a pseudogene locus. This CDR3 has 16 residues. CDR3 sequence (DNA): TGTGCCAGCAGCAGGCACAGGGGGCGCGAGAACTATGGCTACACCTTC. Protein: CASSRHRGRENYGYTF.

The chain couples TRBV11-2 to TRBJ1-4; 8 nucleotides agree with TRBD1. The CDR3 spans 15 residues. Losses at the gene ends were 3 bases for V and 3 bases for J; bases not matched to a gene: 3. Germline CDR1 is SGHAT and CDR2 is FQNNGV. CDR3 in amino acids: CASSLWTGPNEKLFF. CDR3 DNA sequence: TGTGCCAGCAGCTTGTGGACAGGGCCTAATGAAAAACTGTTTTTT.

This chain connects TRBV11-2 to TRBJ2-1; TRBD2 matches 10 bases. This CDR3 is built from 15 residues. J was trimmed by 10 bases and V by 2 bases; bases with no gene match: 8. Germline values: CDR1 SGHAT, CDR2 FQNNGV. The CDR3: CASSLYLAGAEEQFF. The CDR3 DNA reads TGTGCCAGCAGCTTATATCTAGCGGGAGCTGAGGAGCAGTTCTTC.

The chain has TRBV21-1 and TRBJ2-7; the DNA was not used to check the table's D call, TRBD1. TRBV21-1 is a recognized pseudogene. This CDR3 comprises 18 residues. For the CDR3, the DNA is TGTGCCAGCAGCGACCGGGACACGGTACACGGTCGTCGCTACGAGCAGTACTTC. This encodes CASSDRDTVHGRRYEQYF.

This chain joins TRBV4-1 and TRBJ2-7; 9 bases match TRBD1. CDR1 MGHRA and CDR2 YSYEKL come from the germline V gene. CDR3 length: 14 residues. V shed 2 bases, J shed 2 bases, and the junction held 1 base outside the gene matches. CDR3 loop: CASSQWTGAYEQYF. CDR3 bases: TGCGCCAGCAGCCAATGGACAGGGGCCTACGAGCAGTACTTC.

V and J are TRBV2 and TRBJ1-1, with D possibly matching TRBD1 (5 bases). The CDR3 has 14 residues. V was cut by 6 bases and J by 4 bases, with 15 bases left in between. Looked up from germline, CDR1 is SNHLY and CDR2 is FYNNEI. In DNA form, the CDR3 reads TGTGCCAGCAGCGAGCAACAGGCGGCCACTGAAGCTTTCTTT. Its translation: CASSEQQAATEAFF. The whole variable domain, remainder taken from reference TRBV2 and TRBJ1-1, is EPEVTQTPSHQVTQMGQEVILRCVPISNHLYFYWYRQILGQKVEFLVSFYNNEISEKSEIFDDQFSVERPDGSNFTLKIRSTKLEDSAMYFCASSEQQAATEAFFGQGTRLTVV.

The rearrangement joins TRBV4-3 to TRBJ2-7; 10 bases align to TRBD2. The CDR3 is 15 amino acids. Trimming took 4 bases from V and 4 from J; bases not matched to a gene: 7. Looked up from germline, CDR1 is LGHNA and CDR2 is YSLEER. The CDR3 DNA is TGCGCCAGCAGCCTCTCCGAGCGGGGGGGATACGAGCAGTACTTC. Translating gives CASSLSERGGYEQYF.

The rearrangement links TRBV4-2 to TRBJ1-3; D not certain. Germline loops: CDR1 LGHNA, CDR2 YNFKEQ. CDR3 size: 13 residues. Trimming pared 5 bases from V and 4 bases from J, leaving 9 bases between. CDR3 region: CASSDQIGNTIYF. The DNA of the CDR3 is TGTGCCAGCAGCGATCAGATAGGAAACACCATATATTTT.

The rearrangement joins TRBV9 to TRBJ1-6; D possibly corresponds to TRBD1 (5 bases). The germline gives CDR1 SGDLS, CDR2 YYNGEE. The CDR3 runs to 14 residues. The germline V and J ends were trimmed by 3 bases and 10 bases, with 14 bases remaining between them. This CDR3 is CASSARGEGSPLHF. The CDR3 DNA sequence: TGTGCCAGCAGCGCCAGAGGGGAGGGATCACCCCTCCACTTT.

The chain has TRBV4-2 and TRBJ2-5; TRBD1 is a possible D gene (5 bases). The V gene's germline CDR1 is LGHNA and CDR2 YNFKEQ. V dropped 1 base and J dropped 4 bases, with 10 bases sitting between them. This CDR3 is built from 14 residues. The DNA of the CDR3 is TGTGCCAGCAGCCAAGCTAACAGGCCAGAGACCCAGTACTTC. Residues: CASSQANRPETQYF.

V and J are TRBV11-2 and TRBJ1-1; the D is unclear. Trimming shortened V by 6 bases and J by 1 base, and 12 bases separated the two germline ends. Germline V gives CDR1 SGHAT, CDR2 FQNNGV. The CDR3 loop spans 14 amino acids. The CDR3 here is CASSIRRENTEAFF. The CDR3 bases are TGTGCCAGCAGTATAAGGCGGGAGAACACTGAAGCTTTCTTT.

The V and J genes are TRBV6-5 and TRBJ2-7, with D tentatively TRBD2 (6 bases). CDR1 is MNHEY and CDR2 is SVGAGI in the germline V gene. This CDR3 comprises 14 residues. The V and J ends lost 2 bases and 3 bases respectively, with 11 bases between them. This chain's CDR3 is CASSYGGMGYEQYF. The CDR3 coding sequence is TGTGCCAGCAGTTACGGAGGGATGGGCTACGAGCAGTACTTC.

This CDR3 is CATSSKRGFSSGNTIYF. In nucleotides, the CDR3 is TGTGCCACCAGCAGCAAGCGGGGCTTTTCCTCTGGAAACACCATATATTTT. The rearrangement joins TRBV15 to TRBJ1-3; D may be TRBD1 (5 bases). The CDR3 length is 17 residues. Germline V lookup: CDR1 LNHNV, CDR2 YYDKDF (reference sequence). Trimming removed 3 bases at V and 0 bases at J, with 15 bases between.

The genes are TRBV6-1 and TRBJ1-1; tentatively, D is TRBD1 (5 bases). The CDR3 loop spans 11 amino acids. Trimming shortened V by 4 bases and J by 10 bases, and 10 bases separated the two germline ends. Germline V lookup: CDR1 MNHNS, CDR2 SASEGT. CDR3 amino acids: CASSVSRGAFF. In nucleotides, the CDR3 is TGTGCCAGCAGTGTCAGTAGGGGAGCTTTCTTT.

The J gene is TRBJ2-3, the V gene TRBV11-2; 7 bases map to TRBD2. V trimming: 1 base; J trimming: 1 base; junction bases outside the gene matches: 2. Germline V gene sequence: CDR1 SGHAT, CDR2 FQNNGV. This CDR3 has 15 residues. The CDR3 region is CASSLVGGGTDTQYF. The CDR3, as DNA: TGTGCCAGCAGCTTAGTGGGGGGGGGCACAGATACGCAGTATTTT.